Each of the 20 T cell receptor beta chains below was sequenced from the same sample in a study of Graves' ophthalmopathy and Graves' hyperthyroidism. Amplification of the TCR beta CDR3 regions used RNA transcripts (as template). The workflow started with a first-round RT-PCR run with HTBI primers and then moved on to a second-round multiplex PCR. Using its own MiXCR run on the multiplex PCR reads, TCRdb lists one record per CDR3 protein. The data contain about 500,000 distinct CDR3 sequences, roughly 14% of them seen just once; the ten biggest clones take up 8% to 10%. What was sequenced was blood. All receptors come from a woman in her twenties or thirties with Graves' ophthalmopathy.

The chain is built from TRBV11-3 and TRBJ1-3; no clear D gene. The germline V and J ends were trimmed by 0 bases and 2 bases, with 8 bases remaining between them. Germline V gene sequence: CDR1 SGHNT, CDR2 YENEEA. The CDR3 runs 15 residues. The CDR3 coding sequence is TGTGCCAGCAGCTTAGATGGAGGGACTGGAAACACCATATATTTT. This encodes CASSLDGGTGNTIYF.

The rearrangement joins TRBV10-2 to TRBJ2-5; either TRBD1 or TRBD2 may fit D (5 bases each). CDR1 is WSHSY, CDR2 SAAADI, per germline. The germline V and J ends were trimmed by 7 bases and 2 bases, with 11 bases remaining between them. The CDR3 has 13 amino acids. The CDR3 is CASKFGGQETQYF. CDR3 bases: TGCGCCAGCAAATTTGGGGGTCAAGAGACCCAGTACTTC.

This clonotype was seen a handful of times. J is TRBJ2-7 and V is TRBV4-1, with D perhaps matching TRBD2 (5 bases). Germline CDR1 is MGHRA and CDR2 is YSYEKL. The CDR3 is 12 residues long. Trimming took off 4 bases at V and 9 bases at J, with 13 bases between the two ends. The CDR3 DNA reads TGCGCCAGCAGCCCGGACTTTTTCTGGCAGTACTTC. Translating it yields CASSPDFFWQYF.

This clonotype was found many times. The DNA of the CDR3 is TGTGCCAGCAGTTTTTGGGGGGGAACCTACGAGCAGTACTTC. Its translation is CASSFWGGTYEQYF. This chain joins TRBV12-3 or TRBV12-4 and TRBJ2-7; 7 bases align to TRBD2. The CDR3 contains 14 residues. The ends lost 3 bases at V and 2 bases at J; junction bases unmatched: 4.

This clonotype was detected many times. The chain recombines TRBV12-3 or TRBV12-4 with TRBJ1-2; D remains unclear. V was clipped by 8 bases and J by 4 bases, with 14 bases between them. The CDR3 covers 13 residues. The CDR3 loop reads CASVGPGSYGYTF. In DNA, the CDR3 is TGTGCCAGCGTTGGTCCGGGTTCCTATGGCTACACCTTC.

The chain links TRBV7-6 to TRBJ2-7; 7 nucleotides line up with TRBD1. This CDR3 is 15 amino acids long. The V gene's germline CDR1 is SGHVS and CDR2 FNYEAQ. After removal of 1 base from V and 2 bases from J, the junction contained 5 bases not matched to a gene. CDR3 nucleotides: TGTGCCAGCAGCTTAGGACAGGGATGGGCCTACGAGCAGTACTTC. This translates into CASSLGQGWAYEQYF.

This clonotype was detected many times. The chain carries TRBV30 and TRBJ1-1; no reliable D call. The CDR3 is made up of 11 amino acids. V was cut by 1 base and J by 6 bases, with 6 bases left in between. Germline CDR1 reads GTSNPN; CDR2 reads SVGIG (reference sequence). The CDR3 reads CAWSGSAEAFF. The CDR3 nucleotides read TGTGCCTGGAGTGGCTCCGCTGAAGCTTTCTTT.

This clonotype was counted many times. The V and J genes are TRBV12-3 or TRBV12-4 and TRBJ1-1, with D unresolved. Trimming left V 2 bases short and J 8 bases short, with 27 bases between. The CDR3 runs 18 residues. In DNA form, the CDR3 reads TGTGCCAGCAGTTTATTGTTTTCTGAGGGCTGGGAACACTGGGAAGCTTTCTTT. Translated: CASSLLFSEGWEHWEAFF.

This clonotype was counted at least ten times. The V gene is TRBV28, the J gene TRBJ1-5; D perhaps matches TRBD1 (6 bases). The CDR3 runs 15 residues. CDR1 and CDR2 from the germline V gene are MDHEN and SYDVKM. V shed 6 bases and J shed 0 bases, with 12 bases lying between them. As DNA, the CDR3 is TGTGCCAGCAGCTTTCGGGACATTAGCAATCAGCCCCAGCATTTT. This encodes CASSFRDISNQPQHF.

V is TRBV11-2 and J is TRBJ2-7; possibly TRBD1 for D (6 bases). V was trimmed by 0 bases and J by 9 bases, leaving 15 bases between them. The CDR3 contains 14 residues. Germline-derived CDR1 and CDR2 are SGHAT and FQNNGV. CDR3 in amino acids: CASSLDRVPDRQYF. The CDR3 DNA reads as TGTGCCAGCAGCTTAGATCGCGTACCGGACAGGCAGTACTTC.

Turning to this clonotype: The junction shows a germline mismatch at one end, possibly a read error. The V gene is TRBV12-3 or TRBV12-4, the J gene TRBJ2-4, with 8 bases that match TRBD1. CDR3 length: 13 residues. The CDR3 bases are TGTGTCAGCAGCAAGGACAGGGAGGTCCCAGAGAACTTC. The encoded protein is CVSSKDREVPENF.

The chain employs TRBV11-2 and TRBJ2-5; D possibly uses TRBD1 or TRBD2 (5 bases each). This CDR3 has 15 residues. Germline lookup yields CDR1 SGHAT and CDR2 FQNNGV. Trimming shortened V by 4 bases and J by 0 bases, and 12 bases separated the two germline ends. The CDR3 spells CASSYRDPNQETQYF. In nucleotides, the CDR3 is TGTGCCAGCAGCTACCGGGACCCGAACCAAGAGACCCAGTACTTC.

This clonotype was picked up many times. This rearrangement joins TRBV20-1 to TRBJ2-7; TRBD2 aligns across 13 bases. V trimming: 3 bases; J trimming: 7 bases; junction bases outside the gene matches: 6. The CDR3 is 14 residues long. The germline gives CDR1 DFQATT, CDR2 SNEGSKA (reference sequence). The CDR3: CSARGLAGRTEQYF. CDR3 bases: TGCAGTGCTAGGGGACTAGCGGGACGGACTGAGCAGTACTTC.

This clonotype was observed a handful of times. The gene calls are TRBV9 and TRBJ1-1, with a weak D call TRBD1 (5 bases). CDR1 is SGDLS and CDR2 is YYNGEE in the germline V gene. Deletions cut 2 bases from V and 3 bases from J, with 8 bases between. This CDR3 contains 13 residues. Here the CDR3 reads CASSVDIHTEAFF. CDR3 nucleotide sequence: TGTGCCAGCAGCGTGGACATCCACACTGAAGCTTTCTTT. Full variable domain (missing parts from reference TRBV9 and TRBJ1-1): DSGVTQTPKHLITATGQRVTLRCSPRSGDLSVYWYQQSLDQGLQFLIQYYNGEERAKGNILERFSAQQFPDLHSELNLSSLELGDSALYFCASSVDIHTEAFFGQGTRLTVV.

The chain couples TRBV28 to TRBJ2-7; D uncertain. Germline assignment: CDR1 MDHEN and CDR2 SYDVKM. The CDR3 spans 15 residues. V lost 6 bases to trimming and J lost 0 bases, with 15 bases between them. This CDR3 is CASSTVSSHSYEQYF. CDR3 bases: TGTGCCAGCAGCACAGTCTCATCCCACTCCTACGAGCAGTACTTC.

The sample holds many counts of this clonotype. This chain links TRBV6-1 with TRBJ2-7; D possibly uses TRBD1 or TRBD2 (5 bases each). Trimming took off 1 base at V and 8 bases at J, with 9 bases between the two ends. Germline values: CDR1 MNHNS, CDR2 SASEGT. The length of the CDR3 is 12 residues. CDR3 bases: TGTGCCAGCAGTGAAGGTTGGGGACAGCAGTACTTC. Protein: CASSEGWGQQYF.

This clonotype showed up many times. This chain links TRBV6-5 with TRBJ2-7, with D possibly matching TRBD2 (6 bases). The CDR3 is 16 amino acids. V was trimmed by 6 bases and J by 0 bases, leaving 18 bases between them. Germline-derived CDR1 and CDR2 are MNHEY and SVGAGI. The CDR3 DNA follows: TGTGCCAGCAGCTTGGTTCTCGGGGGAAACTCCTACGAGCAGTACTTC. Its protein is CASSLVLGGNSYEQYF.

This clonotype was recorded at least ten times. The genes are TRBV24-1 and TRBJ1-5, with D possibly TRBD1 on 5 matching bases. The CDR3 spans 14 residues. Germline V gene sequence: CDR1 KGHDR, CDR2 SFDVKD. V gave up 4 bases and J gave up 5 bases, with 11 bases separating them. The DNA for the CDR3 is TGTGCCACCAGTGAGAAGGGGCCCTATCAGCCCCAGCATTTT. Its protein product is CATSEKGPYQPQHF.

CDR3 coding DNA: TGTGCCAGCAGCCCGGGACAGGGGGACCGAGAGCAGTACTTC. Translation: CASSPGQGDREQYF. V usage is TRBV11-2 and J usage is TRBJ2-7, with TRBD1 matching over 11 bases. Germline CDR1 reads SGHAT; CDR2 reads FQNNGV. Germline trimming cut 5 bases from V and 7 bases from J; bases unmatched to any gene: 7. CDR3 length equals 14 residues.

The CDR3 region is CASSPFGGGAGNQPQHF. In DNA form, the CDR3 reads TGTGCCAGCAGCCCCTTTGGGGGGGGTGCCGGCAATCAGCCCCAGCATTTT. V and J are TRBV11-2 and TRBJ1-5, with TRBD1 as a possible D gene (5 bases). The CDR3 runs 17 residues. V was trimmed by 5 bases and J by 2 bases, leaving 19 bases between them. Germline V CDR1 and CDR2: SGHAT, FQNNGV.